One and the same sample provided the 27 T cell receptor beta chains below, sequenced in a study of blood T cells in healthy people across ages. Primed by a sample-barcoded 5' primer and a J-beta primer mix, a second PCR proceeded for about 7 to 12 cycles. TCRdb re-derived calls from the 5' RACE reads in MiXCR, one entry per CDR3 protein. The sample yields 1 million to 1.2 million distinct CDR3 sequences, roughly two fifths seen once. The sample taken for sequencing was blood. These receptors were taken from a man aged 18-30 years in good health.

The V and J genes are TRBV20-1 and TRBJ2-3; D not resolved. V was pared by 6 bases and J by 2 bases, with 18 bases between. Per germline, CDR1 DFQATT and CDR2 SNEGSKA (reference sequence). The CDR3 runs to 15 residues. The CDR3 DNA is TGCAGTGCACACCCTCCAGGCGACGACACAGATACGCAGTATTTT. As protein: CSAHPPGDDTDTQYF.

This clonotype showed up just a few times. This sequence joins TRBV12-3 or TRBV12-4 and TRBJ1-6, with a weak D call TRBD1 (5 bases). CDR3 size: 15 residues. V was cut by 3 bases and J by 10 bases, with 16 bases left in between. CDR3 nucleotide sequence: TGTGCCAGCAGTTTGGCAGGGAGAGGAAACTCACCCCTCCACTTT. It codes for CASSLAGRGNSPLHF.

The chain is built from TRBV7-2 and TRBJ2-5; a possible D gene is TRBD1 (6 bases). Germline CDR1 SGHTA, CDR2 FQGNSA. The CDR3 covers 14 residues. Trimming cost V 5 bases and J 2 bases, with 12 bases left between them. The CDR3 DNA reads as TGTGCCAGCAGCCCTTATACAGGGCAAGAGACCCAGTACTTC. It specifies CASSPYTGQETQYF. Full variable domain (outside the CDR3, taken from reference TRBV7-2 and TRBJ2-5): GAGVSQSPSNKVTEKGKDVELRCDPISGHTALYWYRQSLGQGLEFLIYFQGNSAPDKSGLPSDRFSAERTGGSVSTLTIQRTQQEDSAVYLCASSPYTGQETQYFGPGTRLLVL.

The CDR3 coding sequence is TGTGCCAGCACTCCGGGACCGATATCCAATGAGCAGTTCTTC. It specifies CASTPGPISNEQFF. The chain joins TRBV12-3 or TRBV12-4 to TRBJ2-1; D is possibly TRBD1 or TRBD2 (5 bases each). Trimming left V 7 bases short and J 6 bases short, with 16 bases between. There are 14 residues in the CDR3.

This clonotype has only a few counts. V and J are TRBV7-2 and TRBJ1-5; 7 nucleotides line up with TRBD1. The CDR3 has 16 residues. V was pared by 3 bases and J by 0 bases, with 5 bases of the junction left unmatched. Germline values: CDR1 SGHTA, CDR2 FQGNSA. The chain's CDR3 is CASSFRGRDSNQPQHF. In DNA, the CDR3 is TGTGCCAGCAGCTTTAGGGGGCGAGATAGCAATCAGCCCCAGCATTTT.

The chain has TRBV24-1 and TRBJ2-3; a possible D gene is TRBD1 (5 bases). V was trimmed by 1 base and J by 5 bases, leaving 6 bases between them. The CDR3 is made up of 13 amino acids. The germline gives CDR1 KGHDR, CDR2 SFDVKD. The CDR3 DNA reads as TGTGCCACCAGTGATTTAGGGGTAGATACGCAGTATTTT. It translates to CATSDLGVDTQYF.

The chain recombines TRBV6-5 with TRBJ2-3; tentative D call: TRBD1 (5 bases). Between the trimmed V and J ends, which lost 7 bases and 0 bases, there was a span of 14 bases. The CDR3 runs to 15 residues. CDR1 is MNHEY and CDR2 is SVGAGI in the germline V gene. Here the CDR3 DNA reads TGTGCCAGCAACTTGGGGCTTTCTAGCACAGATACGCAGTATTTT. The encoded protein is CASNLGLSSTDTQYF.

V is TRBV6-2 or TRBV6-3 and J is TRBJ2-1; unclear D gene. Trimming removed 6 bases at V and 0 bases at J, with 12 bases between. Germline values: CDR1 MNHEY, CDR2 SVGEGT. The CDR3 has 15 amino acids. The CDR3 protein is CASRPRNLSYNEQFF. CDR3 nucleotides: TGTGCCAGCAGACCCAGGAACCTCTCCTACAATGAGCAGTTCTTC.

Comment on this clonotype: A junction boundary mismatches the germline segment, possibly from a read error. This sequence joins TRBV25-1 and TRBJ2-3; TRBD1 is a possible D gene (6 bases). Per the germline V gene, CDR1 is MGHDK and CDR2 is SYGVNS. This CDR3 contains 16 residues. The CDR3 DNA sequence: TGTGCCGGCAGTGACGGACAGACCCTCAGCACAGATACGCAGTATTTT. Its protein is CAGSDGQTLSTDTQYF.

The J gene is TRBJ2-3, the V gene TRBV12-3 or TRBV12-4; no definite D call. Trimming cost V 7 bases and J 0 bases, with 11 bases left between them. This CDR3 has 14 residues. The DNA for the CDR3 is TGTGCCAGCAAGGCAGTTCTTAGCACAGATACGCAGTATTTT. Translated: CASKAVLSTDTQYF.

The genes are TRBV7-9 and TRBJ1-2; D may be TRBD1 (6 bases). The length of the CDR3 is 15 residues. Trimming stripped 4 bases from V and 4 bases from J, with 16 bases between. Germline CDR1 and CDR2: SEHNR and FQNEAQ (reference sequence). The CDR3 DNA follows: TGTGCCAGCAGCTCTTCGGACAGACCGAGCTATGGCTACACCTTC. This translates into CASSSSDRPSYGYTF.

This clonotype was observed at least ten times. The chain links TRBV29-1 to TRBJ2-1, with 11 positions matching TRBD2. Unmatched junction bases numbered 13, after V lost 5 bases and J lost 1 base. There are 18 residues in the CDR3. CDR1 is SQVTM, CDR2 ANQGSEA, per germline. CDR3 nucleotide sequence: TGCAGCGTTCAAGGGGTAGCGGGGGGGCTAAGGTCCTACAATGAGCAGTTCTTC. Translation: CSVQGVAGGLRSYNEQFF.

This clonotype has just a few counts. The chain is built from TRBV6-1 and TRBJ2-3, with D perhaps TRBD2 (6 bases). The CDR3 totals 14 residues. The germline V and J ends were trimmed by 3 bases and 3 bases, with 10 bases remaining between them. CDR1 is MNHNS and CDR2 is SASEGT in the germline V gene. The CDR3 region has the DNA TGTGCCAGCAGTGATGCCGGGGGAACAGATACGCAGTATTTT. Translated: CASSDAGGTDTQYF.

This clonotype has only a few counts. CDR3 nucleotide sequence: TGTGCCAGCAGCAAAGACGGTGTTGGGCGCAATCAGCCCCAGCATTTT. It codes for CASSKDGVGRNQPQHF. This chain connects TRBV21-1 to TRBJ1-5. TRBV21-1 is a known pseudogene. The CDR3 has 16 residues.

CDR3 in amino acids: CASSYSSDTTDPIEDTQYF. The CDR3 nucleotides are TGTGCCAGCAGTTACTCTTCGGACACGACAGACCCAATAGAAGATACGCAGTATTTT. The genes are TRBV6-5 and TRBJ2-3; TRBD1 might be the D (5 bases). Trimming removed 0 bases at V and 5 bases at J, with 24 bases between. The length of the CDR3 is 19 residues. Germline V gene data show CDR1 as MNHEY and CDR2 as SVGAGI.

V gene TRBV7-8 combines with J gene TRBJ1-1, with no clear D. The CDR3 totals 13 residues. Germline CDR1 and CDR2: SGHVS and FQNEAQ. V gave up 2 bases and J gave up 7 bases, with 11 bases separating them. The CDR3 DNA reads as TGTGCCAGCAGCTTAAGCATAAATCGTGAAGCTTTCTTT. This encodes CASSLSINREAFF.

The CDR3 sequence: CSVDEGGHRTGELFF. CDR3 DNA sequence: TGCAGCGTTGATGAGGGGGGCCATCGTACCGGGGAGCTGTTTTTT. The chain employs TRBV29-1 and TRBJ2-2; either TRBD1 or TRBD2 may fit D (6 bases each). The germline CDR1 and CDR2 sequences are SQVTM and ANQGSEA. Trimming removed 3 bases from V and 5 bases from J, with 16 bases in between. The length of the CDR3 is 15 residues.

This chain uses TRBV12-3 or TRBV12-4 with TRBJ1-5; 7 bases match TRBD1. The junction had 7 bases not matched to a gene; V was cut back by 4 bases and J by 7 bases. CDR3 length: 14 residues. The CDR3 sequence is CASSSTGEMQPQHF. CDR3 bases: TGTGCCAGCAGTTCCACAGGGGAAATGCAGCCCCAGCATTTT.

V and J are TRBV3-1 and TRBJ2-1; weak D call: TRBD1 (5 bases). The V end was cut by 0 bases, the J end by 8 bases, with 14 bases between. Germline V gives CDR1 LGHDT, CDR2 YNNKEL (reference sequence). The CDR3 length is 15 residues. In DNA, the CDR3 is TGTGCCAGCAGCCAAGATGCAGGGTTGAGCGATGAGCAGTTCTTC. This encodes CASSQDAGLSDEQFF.

This clonotype was counted only a few times. This chain joins TRBV12-3 or TRBV12-4 and TRBJ2-1; TRBD1 might be the D (6 bases). Matching the DNA end better, TRBJ2-7 makes the J call doubtful. This CDR3 is built from 13 residues. CDR3 in amino acids: CASRQGSYNEQYF. The CDR3 DNA follows: TGTGCCAGCAGACAGGGCTCCTACAATGAGCAGTACTTC.

The table lists this clonotype with a few counts. This sequence joins TRBV6-2 or TRBV6-3 and TRBJ2-7; 7 bases are shared with TRBD1. CDR1 and CDR2 (germline): MNHEY, SVGEGT. Trimming removed 6 bases from V and 0 bases from J; junction bases left unmatched: 11. The CDR3 totals 16 residues. CDR3 nucleotide sequence: TGTGCCAGCAGCTTGATCCGGGACAGACCCTCCTACGAGCAGTACTTC. This encodes CASSLIRDRPSYEQYF.

The chain combines TRBV12-5 with TRBJ2-3; tentatively, D is TRBD2 (5 bases). The CDR3 extends over 13 amino acids. Germline V gene sequence: CDR1 LGHNT, CDR2 FRNRAP. Trimming left V 1 base short and J 5 bases short, with 7 bases between. The CDR3 is CASGLGEGDTQYF. Written as DNA, the CDR3 is TGTGCTAGTGGTTTGGGAGAGGGAGATACGCAGTATTTT. The full variable domain, rest sourced from reference TRBV12-5 and TRBJ2-3, is DARVTQTPRHKVTEMGQEVTMRCQPILGHNTVFWYRQTMMQGLELLAYFRNRAPLDDSGMPKDRFSAEMPDATLATLKIQPSEPRDSAVYFCASGLGEGDTQYFGPGTRLTVL.

The V call is TRBV5-5, the J call TRBJ1-3; D is ambiguous. The CDR3 totals 16 residues. V was clipped by 0 bases and J by 0 bases, with 10 bases between them. Germline CDR1 reads SGHKS; CDR2 reads YYEKEE (reference sequence). The CDR3 reads CASSLEPGASGNTIYF. As DNA, the CDR3 is TGTGCCAGCAGCTTGGAACCGGGAGCCTCTGGAAACACCATATATTTT.

The V gene is TRBV6-5, the J gene TRBJ2-2; D is tentatively TRBD1 or TRBD2 (6 bases each). Deletions cut 6 bases from V and 5 bases from J, with 13 bases between. The CDR3 extends over 14 amino acids. Germline lookup yields CDR1 MNHEY and CDR2 SVGAGI. The CDR3 DNA reads TGTGCCAGCAGAAAAAGGGGGGAGACCGGGGAGCTGTTTTTT. As protein: CASRKRGETGELFF.

This sequence joins TRBV6-2 or TRBV6-3 and TRBJ1-5; no firm D call. V was shortened by 2 bases and J by 7 bases, with 18 bases between the two germline ends. CDR1 and CDR2 (germline): MNHEY, SVGEGT. This CDR3 comprises 16 residues. The CDR3 DNA is TGTGCCAGCAGTTACGATGATCGAATCCATGGGCAGCCCCAGCATTTT. Its protein is CASSYDDRIHGQPQHF.

The chain carries TRBV20-1 and TRBJ1-3, with TRBD1 matching over 11 bases. V shed 5 bases and J 7 bases; nucleotides not matched to a gene: 4. Germline V gene lookup returns CDR1 DFQATT and CDR2 SNEGSKA (reference sequence). The CDR3 length is 13 residues. The CDR3 DNA reads as TGCAGTGCTGAAAGGACAGGGGGCAACACCATATATTTT. Residues: CSAERTGGNTIYF.

This clonotype was seen at least ten times. V and J are TRBV7-3 and TRBJ2-3, with D hard to call. With 0 bases removed from V and 3 bases from J, the gap between germline ends came to 7 bases. Germline V lookup: CDR1 SGHTA, CDR2 FQGTGA. The CDR3 runs to 14 residues. CDR3 amino acids: CASSLTRGTDTQYF. The CDR3 bases are TGTGCCAGCAGCTTAACCCGTGGAACAGATACGCAGTATTTT.